The present TCR beta chain was sequenced within a study of siplizumab effects on memory and regulatory T cells. CDR3 length equals 15 residues. Germline V gene lookup returns CDR1 KGHSY and CDR2 FQNENV. With 4 bases removed from V and 0 bases from J, the gap between germline ends came to 9 bases. Clones were sequenced by immunoSEQ multiplex PCR, and TCRdb holds only the in-frame ones, with some missing. The sample holds about 110,000 clones, over 85% seen once. Sequences were obtained from CD4+ T cells sorted from blood. The chain carries TRBV16 and TRBJ1-4; D gene uncertain. The origin of this receptor is a human donor in good health. The CDR3 bases are TGTGCCAGCAGCCTCGGCGGTGCAACTAATGAAAAACTGTTTTTT. It specifies CASSLGGATNEKLFF. The entire variable domain, with the rest obtained from reference TRBV16 and TRBJ1-4, is as follows: GEEVAQTPKHLVRGEGQKAKLYCAPIKGHSYVFWYQQVLKNEFKFLISFQNENVFDETGMPKERFSAKCLPNSPCSLEIQATKLEDSAVYFCASSLGGATNEKLFFGSGTQLSVL.